Below are 21 T cell receptor beta chains sequenced from a single sample in a study of OX40 agonist ivuxolimab in advanced cancers. Repertoires were generated with immunoSEQ multiplex PCR, while TCRdb's copy carries only in-frame clones and drops some. Of approximately 66,000 clones in the sample, 85% were seen once. Here the sequenced sample was CD4+ or CD8+ T cells sorted from blood, taken in a trial of the OX40 agonist ivuxolimab. These receptor sequences come from an adult with an advanced solid tumor such as melanoma, head and neck, liver or kidney cancer.

V gene TRBV7-8 combines with J gene TRBJ2-4; D is undetermined. CDR1 SGHVS and CDR2 FQNEAQ come from the germline V gene. The CDR3 runs to 12 residues. V was shortened by 0 bases and J by 3 bases, with 0 bases between the two germline ends. The CDR3 protein is CASSLAKNIQYF. In DNA, the CDR3 is TGTGCCAGCAGCTTAGCCAAAAACATTCAGTACTTC.

The genes are TRBV9 and TRBJ1-2; D is unresolved. Between the trimmed V and J ends, which lost 0 bases and 1 base, there was a span of 7 bases. Looked up from germline, CDR1 is SGDLS and CDR2 is YYNGEE. CDR3 length: 14 amino acids. The CDR3 sequence: CASSVDGNNYGYTF. CDR3 sequence (DNA): TGTGCCAGCAGCGTAGACGGCAATAACTATGGCTACACCTTC.

J is TRBJ2-7 and V is TRBV6-5; 8 nucleotides align to TRBD2. Germline V lookup: CDR1 MNHEY, CDR2 SVGAGI. There are 16 residues in the CDR3. Germline trimming cut 3 bases from V and 1 base from J; bases unmatched to any gene: 8. CDR3 bases: TGTGCCAGCAGTTATATGGGGACTAGAGGATCCTACGAGCAGTACTTC. Amino acid sequence: CASSYMGTRGSYEQYF.

The chain is built from TRBV30 and TRBJ2-1, with D unclear. The CDR3 spans 12 residues. V was clipped by 2 bases and J by 6 bases, with 8 bases between them. The germline V gene encodes CDR1 GTSNPN and CDR2 SVGIG (reference sequence). CDR3 protein: CAWSYGFNEQFF. The CDR3 DNA sequence: TGTGCCTGGAGTTATGGGTTCAATGAGCAGTTCTTC.

This clone was detected a few times. V is TRBV5-1 and J is TRBJ1-1; TRBD1 agrees at 11 bases. With V trimmed by 4 bases and J by 2 bases, 1 base remained unmatched. The CDR3 has 14 amino acids. CDR1 is SGHRS, CDR2 YFSETQ, per germline. The CDR3 protein is CASSRTGGNTEAFF. CDR3 DNA: TGCGCCAGCAGCCGGACAGGGGGCAACACTGAAGCTTTCTTT.

The chain has TRBV29-1 and TRBJ1-4; D gene unclear. The CDR3 has 13 residues. In germline, CDR1 is SQVTM, CDR2 ANQGSEA. Trimming stripped 3 bases from V and 7 bases from J, with 12 bases between. The CDR3 DNA is TGCAGCGTTGAGGGCGGGAGAGGTGAAAAACTGTTTTTT. Protein: CSVEGGRGEKLFF.

The chain uses TRBV2 and TRBJ2-5; TRBD2 matches at 11 bases. The ends lost 6 bases at V and 5 bases at J; junction bases unmatched: 5. Germline values: CDR1 SNHLY, CDR2 FYNNEI. The length of the CDR3 is 14 residues. The CDR3 loop reads CASRVAGGPETQYF. CDR3 DNA sequence: TGTGCCAGCAGGGTAGCGGGGGGGCCGGAGACCCAGTACTTC.

The chain joins TRBV7-8 to TRBJ2-1; 7 bases are a match to TRBD2. The germline V gene has CDR1 SGHVS and CDR2 FQNEAQ. V lost 5 bases to trimming and J lost 1 base; unmatched junction nucleotides: 8. The CDR3 loop spans 16 amino acids. As DNA, the CDR3 is TGTGCCAGCAGCGATCAGCGGGGTGGGTCCTACAATGAGCAGTTCTTC. This gives the protein CASSDQRGGSYNEQFF.

The rearrangement links TRBV18 to TRBJ1-5, with a possible D match to TRBD1 (5 bases). CDR1 is KGHSH and CDR2 is LQKENI in the germline V gene. The V gene lost 5 bases and the J gene lost 7 bases, with 9 bases spanning the gap. The CDR3 spans 12 residues. The CDR3 reads CASSSGTQPQHF. In DNA, the CDR3 is TGTGCCAGCTCATCAGGGACGCAGCCCCAGCATTTT.

The chain couples TRBV4-1 to TRBJ2-7, with TRBD2 matching over 7 bases. The CDR3 is 14 amino acids. Germline CDR1 reads MGHRA; CDR2 reads YSYEKL. With 9 bases clipped from V and 3 bases from J, the junction kept 11 bases outside the gene matches. This chain's CDR3 is CARILREKVYEQYF. As DNA, the CDR3 is TGCGCCAGGATACTGCGGGAGAAGGTCTACGAGCAGTACTTC.

The rearrangement joins TRBV4-1 to TRBJ2-7; possibly TRBD2 for D (5 bases). CDR1 and CDR2 (germline): MGHRA, YSYEKL. CDR3 length: 15 amino acids. Trimming removed 4 bases at V and 1 base at J, with 14 bases between. CDR3 region: CASSPLRRGSYEQYF. The DNA of the CDR3 is TGCGCCAGCAGCCCCCTCCGCCGGGGTTCCTACGAGCAGTACTTC.

CDR3 amino acids: CASSTGLNTEAFF. The CDR3 coding sequence is TGTGCCAGCAGCACAGGGCTGAACACTGAAGCTTTCTTT. This sequence joins TRBV7-8 and TRBJ1-1, with D maybe TRBD1 (6 bases). V lost 5 bases and J lost 0, with 7 bases in between. CDR3 length equals 13 residues. CDR1 is SGHVS, CDR2 FQNEAQ, per germline.

The chain is built from TRBV7-6 and TRBJ1-1; D unclear. This CDR3 is 13 amino acids long. From germline, CDR1 is SGHVS and CDR2 FNYEAQ. Trimming left V 5 bases short and J 1 base short, with 8 bases between. CDR3 DNA sequence: TGTGCCAGCAGCGGTTACAAGAACACTGAAGCTTTCTTT. Translating gives CASSGYKNTEAFF.

The DNA of the CDR3 is TGTGCCAGCAGCGAGGACGGAAACACCATATATTTT. It codes for CASSEDGNTIYF. The chain uses TRBV5-4 and TRBJ1-3; no firm D call. CDR1 is SGHNT, CDR2 YYREEE, per germline (reference sequence). V dropped 4 bases and J dropped 4 bases, with 6 bases sitting between them. This CDR3 is built from 12 residues.

This clone was found a few times. The chain uses TRBV19 and TRBJ2-2; TRBD1 agrees at 8 bases. With V trimmed by 2 bases and J by 6 bases, 5 bases remained unmatched. The CDR3 is 15 amino acids. Germline loops: CDR1 LNHDA, CDR2 SQIVND (reference sequence). DNA for the CDR3: TGTGCCAGTAGTATACGGCAGGGACAGGCCGGGGAGCTGTTTTTT. This translates into CASSIRQGQAGELFF.

In DNA form, the CDR3 reads TGTGCCAGCATGGGGGGGCTGGGCGAGCAGTACTTC. It is translated as CASMGGLGEQYF. The V call is TRBV6-6, the J call TRBJ2-7; D is perhaps TRBD2 (7 bases). The CDR3 spans 12 residues. Germline CDR1 and CDR2: MNHNY and SVGAGI (reference sequence). The V end lost 7 bases, the J end lost 6 bases, and 13 bases lay between the germline ends.

The gene calls are TRBV6-1 and TRBJ2-2; D ambiguous. In germline, CDR1 is MNHNS, CDR2 SASEGT. The CDR3 covers 11 residues. Trimming removed 6 bases from V and 2 bases from J, with 1 base in between. CDR3 bases: TGTGCCAGCAGCAACACCGGGGAGCTGTTTTTT. Its protein is CASSNTGELFF.

This clone has just a few counts. The chain carries TRBV30 and TRBJ1-5; no firm D call. The CDR3 has 13 amino acids. The ends were cut back, 0 bases at V and 5 bases at J, with 8 bases in the middle. In germline, CDR1 is GTSNPN, CDR2 SVGIG (reference sequence). CDR3 nucleotides: TGTGCCTGGAGTGTAGCTGGCGATCAGCCCCAGCATTTT. As protein: CAWSVAGDQPQHF.

This CDR3 reads CASSKYTGELFF. CDR3 nucleotide sequence: TGTGCCAGCAGCAAATACACCGGGGAGCTGTTTTTT. The V and J genes are TRBV7-7 and TRBJ2-2, with D unclear. The CDR3 spans 12 residues. V was shortened by 5 bases and J by 3 bases, with 4 bases between the two germline ends. CDR1 is SSHAT, CDR2 FNYEAQ, per germline (reference sequence).

The rearrangement links TRBV14 to TRBJ1-2, with no clear D. V gave up 0 bases and J gave up 8 bases, with 13 bases separating them. This CDR3 region has 14 residues. Germline V gene lookup returns CDR1 SGHDN and CDR2 FVKESK. CDR3 region: CASSQEAGIRGYTF. The DNA for the CDR3 is TGTGCCAGCAGCCAAGAGGCAGGCATCAGAGGCTACACCTTC.

This chain uses TRBV11-2 with TRBJ2-7; D may be TRBD1 (6 bases). Trimming cost V 6 bases and J 3 bases, with 24 bases left between them. Germline lookup yields CDR1 SGHAT and CDR2 FQNNGV. The CDR3 spans 17 residues. The CDR3 region is CASSPLRSLGHSYEQYF. The CDR3 coding sequence is TGTGCCAGCAGTCCACTTCGAAGCTTGGGACATAGCTACGAGCAGTACTTC.